These 16 T cell receptor beta chains were all obtained from the same sample, sequenced in a study of shared clonotypes between healthy human individuals (TCRdb year 2020). The library was built by means of the immunoSEQ multiplex PCR assay. As stored in TCRdb, this immuneACCESS dataset retains in-frame rearrangements with V and J assigned. A fraction of the clones does not appear; measured against another copy, unresolved V genes explain less than half of the discrepancy, and the remainder lacks a known reason. The sample has roughly 1,500,000 clones on record, 98% of them singletons. The leading ten clones occupy 0.45% of the sample. Sequencing was done on a sample of naive CD4+ T cells sorted from blood. Interpreted using the paper, the cell subset or site label stands for: CD45RA+ positively selected. Receptors originate from a man aged 30 to 45 in good health.

A remark on this clone: The sample holds other DNA sequences that translate to the same CDR3. This sequence joins TRBV7-9 and TRBJ2-7; no clear D gene. Germline-derived CDR1 and CDR2 are SEHNR and FQNEAQ (reference sequence). The CDR3 runs 12 residues. Between the trimmed V and J ends, which lost 1 base and 3 bases, there was a span of 4 bases. The CDR3 protein is CASSLVGYEQYF. In DNA, the CDR3 is TGTGCCAGCAGCTTAGTGGGCTACGAGCAGTACTTC.

This sequence joins TRBV7-3 and TRBJ2-3; no clear D gene. V gave up 0 bases and J gave up 6 bases, with 7 bases separating them. The germline CDR1 and CDR2 sequences are SGHTA and FQGTGA. The CDR3 covers 13 residues. The CDR3 region has the DNA TGTGCCAGCAGCTTAACGTCCCAGGATACGCAGTATTTT. Translation gives CASSLTSQDTQYF.

J is TRBJ2-1 and V is TRBV4-2; tentative D call: TRBD1 (8 bases). Germline V CDR1 and CDR2: LGHNA, YNFKEQ. The CDR3 is 16 residues long. V lost 7 bases and J 4 bases, leaving 20 bases between the germline ends. The CDR3 DNA follows: TGTGCCAGCACCCTTACAGCGGGACAGGAGTACAATGAGCAGTTCTTC. Residues: CASTLTAGQEYNEQFF.

A single count supports this clone. Additional DNA sequences in this sample encode the identical CDR3. The chain is built from TRBV5-6 and TRBJ2-7, with a weak D call TRBD1 (6 bases). The CDR3 runs to 14 residues. CDR1 and CDR2 (germline): SGHDT, YYEEEE. V lost 2 bases and J lost 0, with 9 bases in between. The CDR3 here is CASSFDRISYEQYF. CDR3 nucleotides: TGTGCCAGCAGCTTCGACAGGATCTCCTACGAGCAGTACTTC.

The chain is built from TRBV18 and TRBJ2-6; TRBD2 matches 10 bases. The CDR3 is 18 residues long. V trimming: 4 bases; J trimming: 0 bases; junction bases outside the gene matches: 6. CDR1 and CDR2 (germline): KGHSH, LQKENI. CDR3 nucleotide sequence: TGTGCCAGCTCACTTTCACTAGCGGGATCCTCTGGGGCCAACGTCCTGACTTTC. It yields the protein CASSLSLAGSSGANVLTF.

The chain couples TRBV18 to TRBJ2-3; D might be TRBD1 (5 bases). From germline, CDR1 is KGHSH and CDR2 LQKENI. The CDR3 runs 16 residues. V lost 4 bases to trimming and J lost 2 bases, with 16 bases between them. The CDR3 protein is CASSLLKGPVTDTQYF. CDR3 nucleotide sequence: TGTGCCAGCTCACTCCTAAAGGGGCCCGTCACAGATACGCAGTATTTT.

This chain uses TRBV7-2 with TRBJ2-1; TRBD2 matches 8 bases. CDR1 and CDR2 from the germline V gene are SGHTA and FQGNSA. The CDR3 totals 14 residues. V dropped 6 bases and J dropped 6; count of bases not matched to a gene: 7. The CDR3 DNA follows: TGTGCCAGCAGTTATGCGGCGGGAGGCAATGAGCAGTTCTTC. It is translated as CASSYAAGGNEQFF.

The CDR3 loop reads CASSLWAGVFPNEQFF. CDR3 DNA sequence: TGTGCCAGCAGTTTATGGGCGGGAGTCTTTCCCAATGAGCAGTTCTTC. V gene TRBV28 combines with J gene TRBJ2-1; 7 bases are shared with TRBD2. The ends lost 0 bases at V and 6 bases at J; junction bases unmatched: 8. Germline CDR1 MDHEN, CDR2 SYDVKM. This CDR3 has 16 amino acids.

The J gene is TRBJ2-3, the V gene TRBV9; either TRBD1 or TRBD2 may supply D (7 bases each). The CDR3 sequence is 15 residues long. V was cut by 4 bases and J by 8 bases, with 20 bases left in between. The germline CDR1 and CDR2 sequences are SGDLS and YYNGEE. In DNA, the CDR3 is TGTGCCAGCAGCCCGTTAACAGGGGAGGGTGGTACGCAGTATTTT. This translates into CASSPLTGEGGTQYF.

The sample holds one count of this clone. V gene TRBV5-1 combines with J gene TRBJ1-1; D is ambiguous. Trimming stripped 4 bases from V and 1 base from J, with 14 bases between. Germline CDR1 reads SGHRS; CDR2 reads YFSETQ. The CDR3 contains 15 residues. CDR3 in amino acids: CASSADLRENTEAFF. CDR3 DNA sequence: TGCGCCAGCAGCGCGGACTTAAGAGAGAACACTGAAGCTTTCTTT.

The rearrangement links TRBV7-3 to TRBJ2-2; D is possibly TRBD2 (6 bases). V was shortened by 3 bases and J by 6 bases, with 11 bases between the two germline ends. The length of the CDR3 is 14 residues. Germline V lookup: CDR1 SGHTA, CDR2 FQGTGA. Here the CDR3 reads CASSFTRESGELFF. The CDR3 nucleotides are TGTGCCAGCAGCTTCACCCGGGAGTCCGGGGAGCTGTTTTTT.

V is TRBV6-1 and J is TRBJ2-7; TRBD1 agrees at 10 bases. After removal of 6 bases from V and 4 bases from J, the junction contained 9 bases not matched to a gene. Germline-derived CDR1 and CDR2 are MNHNS and SASEGT. There are 15 residues in the CDR3. CDR3 residues: CASREIGGQGYEQYF. CDR3 coding DNA: TGTGCCAGCAGGGAAATAGGGGGACAGGGGTACGAGCAGTACTTC.

The rearrangement links TRBV29-1 to TRBJ1-1; no reliable D call. CDR1 and CDR2 (germline): SQVTM, ANQGSEA. V was pared by 5 bases and J by 1 base, with 14 bases between. This CDR3 spans 14 amino acids. The CDR3 DNA is TGCAGCGTTAGACTGACCCAAACGAACACTGAAGCTTTCTTT. It translates to CSVRLTQTNTEAFF.

This rearrangement joins TRBV28 to TRBJ2-1; 7 nucleotides line up with TRBD1. Germline CDR1 is MDHEN and CDR2 is SYDVKM. V was clipped by 8 bases and J by 3 bases; unmatched bases: 1. The CDR3 covers 12 residues. The CDR3: CASGTVYNEQFF. The DNA for the CDR3 is TGTGCCAGCGGGACAGTCTACAATGAGCAGTTCTTC.

The CDR3 DNA follows: TGCGCCAGCAGCTTGGCCGCGGACATATACACCGGGGAGCTGTTTTTT. Protein sequence: CASSLAADIYTGELFF. This chain uses TRBV5-1 with TRBJ2-2; a weak D match, TRBD1 (5 bases). CDR1 SGHRS and CDR2 YFSETQ come from the germline V gene. The CDR3 sequence is 16 residues long. Trimming took 0 bases from V and 3 from J, leaving 12 bases between them.

The rearrangement uses TRBV2 and TRBJ1-2, with TRBD1 matching 8 bases. The junction had 5 bases not matched to a gene; V was cut back by 10 bases and J by 4 bases. The CDR3 spans 12 residues. The germline CDR1 and CDR2 sequences are SNHLY and FYNNEI. The DNA of the CDR3 is TGTGCCATCAACAGGGGGTCCTATGGCTACACCTTC. This codes for CAINRGSYGYTF. Looking up the rest from reference TRBV2 and TRBJ1-2 gives the full variable domain: EPEVTQTPSHQVTQMGQEVILRCVPISNHLYFYWYRQILGQKVEFLVSFYNNEISEKSEIFDDQFSVERPDGSNFTLKIRSTKLEDSAMYFCAINRGSYGYTFGSGTRLTVV.